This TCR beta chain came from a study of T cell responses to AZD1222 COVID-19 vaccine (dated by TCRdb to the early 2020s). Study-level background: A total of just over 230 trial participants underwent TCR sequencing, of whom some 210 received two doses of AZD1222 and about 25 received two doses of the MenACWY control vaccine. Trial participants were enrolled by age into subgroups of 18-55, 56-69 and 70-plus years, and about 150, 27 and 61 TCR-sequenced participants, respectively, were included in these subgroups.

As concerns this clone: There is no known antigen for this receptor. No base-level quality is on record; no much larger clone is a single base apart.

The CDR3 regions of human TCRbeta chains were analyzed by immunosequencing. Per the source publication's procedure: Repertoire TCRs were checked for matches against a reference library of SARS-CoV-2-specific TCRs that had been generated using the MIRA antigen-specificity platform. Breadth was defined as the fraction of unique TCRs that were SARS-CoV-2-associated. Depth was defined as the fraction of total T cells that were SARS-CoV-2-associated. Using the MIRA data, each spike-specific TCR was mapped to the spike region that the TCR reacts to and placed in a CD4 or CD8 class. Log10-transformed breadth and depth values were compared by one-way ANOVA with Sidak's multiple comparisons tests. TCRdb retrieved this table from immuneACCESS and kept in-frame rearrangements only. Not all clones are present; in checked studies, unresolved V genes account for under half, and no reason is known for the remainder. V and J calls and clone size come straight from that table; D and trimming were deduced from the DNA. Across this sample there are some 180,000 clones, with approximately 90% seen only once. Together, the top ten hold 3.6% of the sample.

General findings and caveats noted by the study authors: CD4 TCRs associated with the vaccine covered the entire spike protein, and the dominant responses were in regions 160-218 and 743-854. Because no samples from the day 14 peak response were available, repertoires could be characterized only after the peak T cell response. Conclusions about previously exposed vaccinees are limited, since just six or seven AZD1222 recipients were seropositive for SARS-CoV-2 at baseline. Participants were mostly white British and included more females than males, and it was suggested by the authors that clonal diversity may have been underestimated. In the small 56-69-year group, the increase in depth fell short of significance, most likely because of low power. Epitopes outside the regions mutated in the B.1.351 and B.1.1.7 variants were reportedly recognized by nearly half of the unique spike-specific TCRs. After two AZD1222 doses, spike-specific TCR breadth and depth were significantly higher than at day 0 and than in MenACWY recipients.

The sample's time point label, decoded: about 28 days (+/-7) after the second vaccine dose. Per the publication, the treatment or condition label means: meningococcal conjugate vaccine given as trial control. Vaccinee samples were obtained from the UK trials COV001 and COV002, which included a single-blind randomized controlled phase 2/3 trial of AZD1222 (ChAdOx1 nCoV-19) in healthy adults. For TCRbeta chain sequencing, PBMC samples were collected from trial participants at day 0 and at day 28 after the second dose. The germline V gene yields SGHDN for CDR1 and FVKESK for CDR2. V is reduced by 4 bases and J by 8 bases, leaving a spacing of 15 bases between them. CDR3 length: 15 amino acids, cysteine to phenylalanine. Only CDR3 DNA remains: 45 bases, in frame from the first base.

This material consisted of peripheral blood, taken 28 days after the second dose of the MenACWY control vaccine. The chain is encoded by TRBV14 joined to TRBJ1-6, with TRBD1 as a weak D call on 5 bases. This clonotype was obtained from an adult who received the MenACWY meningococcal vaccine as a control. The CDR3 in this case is CASSPTDPFDSPLHF. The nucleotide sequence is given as TGTGCCAGCAGCCCGACAGATCCTTTCGATTCACCCCTCCACTTT. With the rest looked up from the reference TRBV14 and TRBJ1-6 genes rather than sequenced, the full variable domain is EAGVTQFPSHSVIEKGQTVTLRCDPISGHDNLYWYRRVMGKEIKFLLHFVKESKQDESGMPNNRFLAERTGGTYSTLKVQPAELEDSGVYFCASSPTDPFDSPLHFGNGTRLTVT.